This T cell receptor beta chain comes out of a study of technical replicates of blood from a few donors. The V and J ends lost 4 bases and 0 bases respectively, with 16 bases between them. This CDR3 comprises 17 residues. The germline gives CDR1 SGHTA, CDR2 FQGNSA. Only in-frame clones appear in the TCRdb table, and some are missing; sequencing was by immunoSEQ multiplex PCR. In the table there are nearly 70,000 clones, approximately 90% of which are singletons. Sequencing was performed on PBMCs. The chain joins TRBV7-2 to TRBJ1-5; D is possibly TRBD1 (5 bases). The source of this sequence is a human donor in good health. Some clones in this sample may be carry-over from other donors' samples. CDR3 sequence (DNA): TGTGCCAGCAGCTCGTGGGGCGGGGGACCTAGCAATCAGCCCCAGCATTTT. Translating it yields CASSSWGGGPSNQPQHF.